A selection of T cell receptor beta chains follows, all from one sample in a study of shared clonotypes between healthy human individuals. TCRdb's table, derived via immunoSEQ multiplex PCR, lists solely in-frame clones and lacks some. This sample yields some 630,000 clones, of which less than 80% are seen a single time; approximately 1.8% belongs to the top ten. The material sequenced was memory CD4+ T cells sorted from blood. These receptors were obtained from a woman aged 25-40 years in good health. Both conserved end residues are part of each CDR3. D genes are given only for firm matches. Size values are once, few and many counts, or a class for expanded clones, and some rows have none.

CDR3 | DNA | size | J | D | V
CASSPGLATDTQYF | TGTGCCAGCTCACCGGGACTAGCGACAGATACGCAGTATTTT | - | TRBJ2-3 | TRBD2 | TRBV18
CASSFLAGGPYEQYF | TGTGCCAGCAGCTTTCTAGCGGGAGGGCCCTACGAGCAGTACTTC | - | TRBJ2-7 | TRBD2 | TRBV7-9
CASSYGVAATDTQYF | TGTGCCAGCAGTTACGGGGTAGCGGCCACAGATACGCAGTATTTT | - | TRBJ2-3 | - | TRBV6-5
CASSDRRHPDTQYF | TGTGCCAGCAGTGATCGTCGCCACCCAGATACGCAGTATTTT | - | TRBJ2-3 | - | TRBV2
CASSLDLVSGNTIYF | TGTGCCAGCAGCTTAGACCTTGTCTCAGGAAACACCATATATTTT | - | TRBJ1-3 | - | TRBV7-9
CASRRLHEQYF | TGTGCCAGCAGACGCCTCCACGAGCAGTACTTC | - | TRBJ2-7 | - | TRBV28
CASRLAEPSYEQYF | TGCGCCAGCCGCCTAGCGGAGCCCTCCTACGAGCAGTACTTC | few | TRBJ2-7 | TRBD2 | TRBV5-1
CASSAWRETQYF | TGTGCCAGCAGTGCTTGGCGAGAGACCCAGTACTTC | - | TRBJ2-5 | - | TRBV2
CASSLYSGTSYEQYF | TGTGCCAGCTCACTTTATAGCGGGACCTCCTACGAGCAGTACTTC | - | TRBJ2-7 | TRBD2 | TRBV18
CASSVGTEAFF | TGTGCCAGCAGCGTTGGCACTGAAGCTTTCTTT | few | TRBJ1-1 | - | TRBV2
CASSSASGGYGYTF | TGTGCCAGCAGCTCGGCGAGCGGCGGCTATGGCTACACCTTC | - | TRBJ1-2 | - | TRBV7-9
CASSLAVVSGAYEQYF | TGCGCCAGCAGCTTGGCCGTTGTTAGTGGAGCCTACGAGCAGTACTTC | - | TRBJ2-7 | - | TRBV5-1
CAWSGGTSGRYF | TGTGCCTGGAGTGGAGGGACTAGCGGGAGGTACTTC | few | TRBJ2-7 | TRBD2 | TRBV30
CSVVIANYGYTF | TGCAGCGTTGTGATAGCAAACTATGGCTACACCTTC | - | TRBJ1-2 | - | TRBV29-1
CASSAPLAGSADTQYF | TGTGCCAGCAGTGCCCCACTAGCGGGGTCCGCAGATACGCAGTATTTT | - | TRBJ2-3 | TRBD2 | TRBV28
CASNVAGGPGELFF | TGTGCCAGCAATGTAGCGGGGGGTCCCGGGGAGCTGTTTTTT | - | TRBJ2-2 | TRBD2 | TRBV28
CASRKLLAGGKNIQYF | TGTGCCAGCAGGAAGTTACTAGCGGGAGGGAAAAACATTCAGTACTTC | - | TRBJ2-4 | TRBD2 | TRBV2
CATSRDRAGETQYF | TGTGCCACCAGCAGAGATCGGGCCGGAGAGACCCAGTACTTC | - | TRBJ2-5 | - | TRBV15
CASSPGAGNEQFF | TGTGCCAGCTCACCAGGGGCTGGCAATGAGCAGTTCTTC | - | TRBJ2-1 | - | TRBV18
CSVRRTTGELFF | TGCAGCGTTCGACGAACCACCGGGGAGCTGTTTTTT | - | TRBJ2-2 | - | TRBV29-1
CASSWDSGSNQPQHF | TGTGCCAGCAGTTGGGACAGTGGGTCAAATCAGCCCCAGCATTTT | - | TRBJ1-5 | TRBD1 | TRBV28
CASSFQGNTIYF | TGTGCCAGCAGCTTCCAGGGAAACACCATATATTTT | - | TRBJ1-3 | - | TRBV28
CASSLELQGAQETQYF | TGTGCCAGCAGCTTGGAACTACAAGGGGCCCAAGAGACCCAGTACTTC | - | TRBJ2-5 | - | TRBV5-4
CASSLGTGYTGELFF | TGTGCCAGTAGTTTGGGGACCGGGTACACCGGGGAGCTGTTTTTT | - | TRBJ2-2 | - | TRBV19
CASRWDRGSSRETQYF | TGTGCCAGCAGGTGGGACAGGGGATCGTCTCGGGAGACCCAGTACTTC | - | TRBJ2-5 | TRBD1 | TRBV28
CSVVAVVYNEQFF | TGCAGCGTTGTGGCGGTCGTTTACAATGAGCAGTTCTTC | few | TRBJ2-1 | - | TRBV29-1
CASSAAGAATYEQYF | TGTGCCAGCAGTGCGGCGGGAGCGGCTACCTACGAGCAGTACTTC | - | TRBJ2-7 | TRBD2 | TRBV5-4
CASRSSGSTDTQYF | TGTGCCAGTAGATCTAGCGGGAGCACAGATACGCAGTATTTT | few | TRBJ2-3 | TRBD2 | TRBV19
CASRVSGGYNEQYF | TGCGCCAGCAGGGTCAGTGGCGGCTACAACGAGCAGTACTTC | few | TRBJ2-7 | - | TRBV5-1